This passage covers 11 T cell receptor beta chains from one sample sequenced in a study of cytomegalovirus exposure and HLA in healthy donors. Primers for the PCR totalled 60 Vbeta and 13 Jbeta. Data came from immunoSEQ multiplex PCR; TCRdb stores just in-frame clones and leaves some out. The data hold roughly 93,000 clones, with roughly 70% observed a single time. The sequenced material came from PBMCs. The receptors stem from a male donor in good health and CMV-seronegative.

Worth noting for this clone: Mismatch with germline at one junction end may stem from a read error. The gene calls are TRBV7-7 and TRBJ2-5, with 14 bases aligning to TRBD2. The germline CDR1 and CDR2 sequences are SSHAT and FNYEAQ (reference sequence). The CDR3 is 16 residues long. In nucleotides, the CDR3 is TGTGCTAGCAGCGTAGGACTAGCGGGGGGTCAAGAGACCCAGTACTTC. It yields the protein CASSVGLAGGQETQYF.

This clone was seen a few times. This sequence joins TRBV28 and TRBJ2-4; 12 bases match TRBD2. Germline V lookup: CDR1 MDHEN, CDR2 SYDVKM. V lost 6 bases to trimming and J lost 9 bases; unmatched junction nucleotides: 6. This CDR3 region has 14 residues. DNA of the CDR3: TGTGCCAGCAGCGATCGGACTAGCGGGATCATTCAGTACTTC. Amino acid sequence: CASSDRTSGIIQYF.

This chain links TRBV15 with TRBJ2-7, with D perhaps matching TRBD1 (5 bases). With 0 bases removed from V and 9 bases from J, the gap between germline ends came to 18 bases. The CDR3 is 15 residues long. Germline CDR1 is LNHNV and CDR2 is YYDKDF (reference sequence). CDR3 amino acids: CATSRDGIDRPGQYF. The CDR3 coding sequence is TGTGCCACCAGCAGAGATGGGATCGACAGACCCGGGCAGTACTTC.

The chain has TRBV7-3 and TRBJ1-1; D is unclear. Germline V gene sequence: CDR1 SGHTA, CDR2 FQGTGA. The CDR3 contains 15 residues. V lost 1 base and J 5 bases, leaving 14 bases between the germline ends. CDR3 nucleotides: TGTGCCAGCAGCTTAAATAAGGCAGCGAATACTGAAGCTTTCTTT. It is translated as CASSLNKAANTEAFF. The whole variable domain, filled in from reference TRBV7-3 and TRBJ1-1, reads GAGVSQTPSNKVTEKGKYVELRCDPISGHTALYWYRQSLGQGPEFLIYFQGTGAADDSGLPNDRFFAVRPEGSVSTLKIQRTERGDSAVYLCASSLNKAANTEAFFGQGTRLTVV.

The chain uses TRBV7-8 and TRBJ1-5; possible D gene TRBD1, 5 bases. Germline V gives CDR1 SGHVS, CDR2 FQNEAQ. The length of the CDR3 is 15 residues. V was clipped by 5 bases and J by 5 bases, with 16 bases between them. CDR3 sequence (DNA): TGTGCCAGCAGCATGTTTGGACGGGGGGATCAGCCCCAGCATTTT. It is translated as CASSMFGRGDQPQHF. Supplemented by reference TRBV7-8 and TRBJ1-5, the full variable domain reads GAGVSQSPRYKVAKRGQDVALRCDPISGHVSLFWYQQALGQGPEFLTYFQNEAQLDKSGLPSDRFFAERPEGSVSTLKIQRTQQEDSAVYLCASSMFGRGDQPQHFGDGTRLSIL.

In DNA, the CDR3 is TGTGCCAGCAGCCAAGCGGGCAATCAGCCCCAGCATTTT. Amino acids: CASSQAGNQPQHF. The rearrangement links TRBV9 to TRBJ1-5; no firm D call. The ends were cut back, 4 bases at V and 2 bases at J, with 7 bases in the middle. The CDR3 is 13 amino acids. Germline CDR1 SGDLS, CDR2 YYNGEE.

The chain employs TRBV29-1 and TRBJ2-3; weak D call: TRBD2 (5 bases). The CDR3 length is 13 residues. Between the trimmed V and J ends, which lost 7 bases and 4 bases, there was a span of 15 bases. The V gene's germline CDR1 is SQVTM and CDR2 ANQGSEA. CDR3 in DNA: TGCAGCGCCCTTGGGGAGAGCGCAGATACGCAGTATTTT. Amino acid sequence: CSALGESADTQYF.

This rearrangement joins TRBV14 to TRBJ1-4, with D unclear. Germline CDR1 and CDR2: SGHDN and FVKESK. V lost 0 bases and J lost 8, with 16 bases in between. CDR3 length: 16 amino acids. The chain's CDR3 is CASSQDLGRESEKLFF. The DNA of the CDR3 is TGTGCCAGCAGCCAAGATTTGGGGAGGGAAAGCGAAAAACTGTTTTTT.

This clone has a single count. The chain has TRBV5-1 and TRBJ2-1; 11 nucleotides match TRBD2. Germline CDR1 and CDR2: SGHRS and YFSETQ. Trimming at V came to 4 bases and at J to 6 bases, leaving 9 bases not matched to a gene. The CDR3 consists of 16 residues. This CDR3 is CASSPRGLAGGNEQFF. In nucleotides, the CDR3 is TGCGCCAGCAGCCCAAGAGGACTAGCGGGTGGCAATGAGCAGTTCTTC.

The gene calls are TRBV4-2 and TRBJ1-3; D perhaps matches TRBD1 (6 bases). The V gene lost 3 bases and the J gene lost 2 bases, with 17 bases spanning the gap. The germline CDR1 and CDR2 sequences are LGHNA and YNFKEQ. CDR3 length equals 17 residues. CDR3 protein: CASSQGLTGQAGNTIYF. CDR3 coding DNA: TGTGCCAGCAGCCAGGGGTTGACAGGCCAAGCTGGAAACACCATATATTTT.

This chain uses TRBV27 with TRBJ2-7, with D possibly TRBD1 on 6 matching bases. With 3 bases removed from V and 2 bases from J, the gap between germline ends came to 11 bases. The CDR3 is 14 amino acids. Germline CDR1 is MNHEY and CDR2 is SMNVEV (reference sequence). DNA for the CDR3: TGTGCCAGCAGTTTGGGGGACACTACCTACGAGCAGTACTTC. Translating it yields CASSLGDTTYEQYF.